The 17 T cell receptor beta chains listed next were all sequenced from one sample in a study of radiotherapy plus CTLA-4 blockade in lung cancer. Profiled with immunoSEQ multiplex PCR; TCRdb holds only in-frame clones, not every one. The table has around 70,000 clones, roughly 84% seen once. The sample consisted of peripheral blood, taken from a patient treated with radiotherapy plus ipilimumab. Receptors originate from a human donor with non-small cell lung cancer that progressed on radiotherapy plus ipilimumab.

The genes are TRBV5-1 and TRBJ2-3; D gene uncertain. The germline V gene encodes CDR1 SGHRS and CDR2 YFSETQ. The CDR3 spans 13 residues. Trimming pared 4 bases from V and 0 bases from J, leaving 6 bases between. The CDR3 here is CASSHDSTDTQYF. CDR3 DNA sequence: TGCGCCAGCAGCCACGACAGCACAGATACGCAGTATTTT.

The rearrangement links TRBV9 to TRBJ2-5; no reliable D call. Germline CDR1 SGDLS, CDR2 YYNGEE. Trimming took off 4 bases at V and 9 bases at J, with 16 bases between the two ends. This CDR3 comprises 13 residues. The CDR3 reads CASSPPRTMAQYF. The CDR3 DNA follows: TGTGCCAGCAGCCCGCCCAGGACGATGGCCCAGTACTTC.

The chain is built from TRBV4-1 and TRBJ2-7; a possible D gene is TRBD2 (5 bases). This CDR3 spans 15 amino acids. The germline V gene has CDR1 MGHRA and CDR2 YSYEKL. V was pared by 0 bases and J by 3 bases, with 12 bases between. CDR3 DNA sequence: TGCGCCAGCAGCCAAGATCTCCAGCGGAACTACGAGCAGTACGTC. This sequence encodes CASSQDLQRNYEQYV.

This clone was recorded once. This chain joins TRBV11-2 and TRBJ1-3, with D unclear. V dropped 2 bases and J dropped 4 bases, with 12 bases sitting between them. The germline V gene has CDR1 SGHAT and CDR2 FQNNGV. The CDR3 covers 15 residues. The CDR3 nucleotides read TGTGCCAGCAGCTTAAGGGTAGACACGGGAAACACCATATATTTT. Translating it yields CASSLRVDTGNTIYF.

The chain combines TRBV19 with TRBJ1-5; a possible D gene is TRBD1 (5 bases). The CDR3 extends over 13 amino acids. The germline V gene has CDR1 LNHDA and CDR2 SQIVND (reference sequence). V gave up 5 bases and J gave up 7 bases, with 12 bases separating them. The CDR3 region has the DNA TGTGCCAGTAGTGGCGGGGGTAACCAGCCCCAGCATTTT. Its protein is CASSGGGNQPQHF.

This rearrangement joins TRBV2 to TRBJ2-3; D gene ambiguous. The V end lost 6 bases, the J end lost 5 bases, and 15 bases lay between the germline ends. Per the germline V gene, CDR1 is SNHLY and CDR2 is FYNNEI. The CDR3 is 14 amino acids. CDR3 nucleotides: TGTGCCAGCAGAATAGTTGGAGCCAGAGATACGCAGTATTTT. Protein product: CASRIVGARDTQYF.

The chain is built from TRBV27 and TRBJ1-2; D perhaps matches TRBD1 (6 bases). V lost 5 bases to trimming and J lost 8 bases, with 15 bases between them. The CDR3 loop spans 13 amino acids. Germline assignment: CDR1 MNHEY and CDR2 SMNVEV (reference sequence). In DNA form, the CDR3 reads TGTGCCAGCAGTCAGGAACAGGGATCCGGCTACACCTTC. Its translation: CASSQEQGSGYTF.

V and J are TRBV28 and TRBJ2-7; perhaps TRBD2 as D (5 bases). CDR1 MDHEN and CDR2 SYDVKM come from the germline V gene. The CDR3 covers 16 residues. The V gene lost 4 bases and the J gene lost 3 bases, with 19 bases spanning the gap. CDR3 nucleotide sequence: TGTGCCAGCAGTTCACACTTCGGAAAGGGAGACTACGAGCAGTACTTC. It translates to CASSSHFGKGDYEQYF.

Only a few counts were recorded for this clone. The V and J genes are TRBV9 and TRBJ2-1; TRBD2 agrees at 9 bases. The CDR3 is made up of 17 amino acids. Germline CDR1 SGDLS, CDR2 YYNGEE. The ends lost 0 bases at V and 4 bases at J; junction bases unmatched: 8. The CDR3 bases are TGTGCCAGCAGCGTAGCTACGGGAAGCGGGAGGTACAATGAGCAGTTCTTC. Translation gives CASSVATGSGRYNEQFF.

The chain joins TRBV29-1 to TRBJ1-2, with 7 nucleotides matching TRBD1. Losses at the gene ends were 7 bases for V and 4 bases for J; bases not matched to a gene: 3. CDR1 is SQVTM, CDR2 ANQGSEA, per germline. This CDR3 is built from 11 residues. DNA for the CDR3: TGCAGCGGGCGGACAGGCTATGGCTACACCTTC. This encodes CSGRTGYGYTF.

The V gene is TRBV10-1, the J gene TRBJ1-2, with a weak D call TRBD1 (6 bases). The V end was cut by 10 bases, the J end by 0 bases, with 21 bases between. CDR3 length: 16 amino acids. Per germline, CDR1 WNHNN and CDR2 SYGVQD (reference sequence). CDR3 protein: CATNLVKGQANYGYTF. CDR3 sequence (DNA): TGCGCCACCAACCTTGTCAAGGGACAAGCTAACTATGGCTACACCTTC.

This chain connects TRBV18 to TRBJ2-7; TRBD1 is a possible D gene (6 bases). Germline V gene lookup returns CDR1 KGHSH and CDR2 LQKENI. The CDR3 covers 14 residues. V shed 4 bases and J shed 5 bases, with 15 bases lying between them. The CDR3 spells CASSLIQGSHEQYF. The CDR3 coding sequence is TGTGCCAGCTCACTAATACAGGGCAGCCACGAGCAGTACTTC.

The rearrangement uses TRBV7-2 and TRBJ1-2; D gene uncertain. CDR1 and CDR2 from the germline V gene are SGHTA and FQGNSA. CDR3 length: 14 amino acids. The V and J ends lost 1 base and 8 bases respectively, with 14 bases between them. The CDR3 nucleotides read TGTGCCAGCAGCTTAGGGTTTCCAGGCGCGGGCTACACCTTC. Encoded protein: CASSLGFPGAGYTF.

This clone was seen just once. The V call is TRBV19, the J call TRBJ2-1, with D maybe TRBD1 (6 bases). V gave up 8 bases and J gave up 3 bases, with 14 bases separating them. The germline gives CDR1 LNHDA, CDR2 SQIVND (reference sequence). The CDR3 is 14 amino acids. Here the CDR3 reads CASHRATFYNEQFF. In DNA, the CDR3 is TGTGCCAGTCACAGGGCAACGTTCTACAATGAGCAGTTCTTC.

This clone was recorded a few times. The rearrangement joins TRBV6-6 to TRBJ1-2; 8 positions match TRBD1. Per the germline V gene, CDR1 is MNHNY and CDR2 is SVGAGI (reference sequence). This CDR3 has 16 residues. After removal of 7 bases from V and 2 bases from J, the junction contained 12 bases not matched to a gene. This chain's CDR3 is CASTSDRVEANYGYTF. CDR3 DNA: TGTGCCAGCACCTCGGACAGGGTCGAGGCCAACTATGGCTACACCTTC.

This chain links TRBV2 with TRBJ1-3, with D uncertain. V lost 0 bases and J lost 4, with 10 bases in between. CDR3 length: 15 residues. The germline gives CDR1 SNHLY, CDR2 FYNNEI. DNA for the CDR3: TGTGCCAGCAGTGAAGCCTCGGGGTCCGGAAACACCATATATTTT. Translation: CASSEASGSGNTIYF.

Written as DNA, the CDR3 is TGCGCCAGCAGCTCCTCCCTCTCCCCCTACGAGCAGTACTTC. It specifies CASSSSLSPYEQYF. The rearrangement links TRBV5-1 to TRBJ2-7, with D uncertain. The CDR3 is 14 amino acids. Germline CDR1 SGHRS, CDR2 YFSETQ. Trimming pared 3 bases from V and 2 bases from J, leaving 12 bases between.